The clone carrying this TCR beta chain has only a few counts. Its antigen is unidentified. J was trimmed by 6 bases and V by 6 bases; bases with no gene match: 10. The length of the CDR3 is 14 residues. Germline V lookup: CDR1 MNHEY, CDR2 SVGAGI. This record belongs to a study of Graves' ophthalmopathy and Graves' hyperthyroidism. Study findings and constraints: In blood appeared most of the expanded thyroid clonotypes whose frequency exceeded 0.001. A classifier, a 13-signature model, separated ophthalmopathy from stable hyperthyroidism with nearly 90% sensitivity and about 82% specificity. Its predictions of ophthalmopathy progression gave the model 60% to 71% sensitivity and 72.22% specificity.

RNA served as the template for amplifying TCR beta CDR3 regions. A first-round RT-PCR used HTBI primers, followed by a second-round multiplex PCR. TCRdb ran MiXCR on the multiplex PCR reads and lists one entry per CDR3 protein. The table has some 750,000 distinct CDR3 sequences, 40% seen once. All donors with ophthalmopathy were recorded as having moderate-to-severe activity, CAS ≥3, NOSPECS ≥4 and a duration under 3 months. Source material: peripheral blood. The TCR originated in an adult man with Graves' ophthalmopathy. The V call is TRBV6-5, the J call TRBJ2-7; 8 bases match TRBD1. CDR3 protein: CASSLTGEESEQYF. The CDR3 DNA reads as TGTGCCAGCAGCCTGACAGGGGAGGAGAGCGAGCAGTACTTC.